Described below is a single T cell receptor (beta chain) sequence and its context. The target antigen is unknown. This sample is drawn from a study of a mutant IDH1 vaccine in newly diagnosed glioma. Study details: Patients were started on vaccination 4-6 weeks after radiotherapy alone, or with temozolomide cycles. Every participant had undergone radiotherapy, temozolomide, or both before, and most underwent both.

Stated time point: week 11, during vaccination. In every dose of vaccine, 300 ug of mutant IDH1 20-mer peptide was given alongside topical imiquimod. New WHO grade 3 or 4 astrocytomas that were IDH1-mutant and ATRX-lost had been found in donors. The V and J ends lost 5 bases and 1 base, in that order; junction bases with no gene match: 9. CDR3 length: 18 residues. The germline V gene encodes CDR1 SGHTA and CDR2 FQGNSA. Generated by immunoSEQ multiplex PCR, the TCRdb table keeps only in-frame clones and is missing some. The data show 55,000 to 70,000 clones, 89% seen once. The sequence was collected from a man aged 35-49 years with glioma. V is TRBV7-2 and J is TRBJ2-3, with TRBD2 matching over 13 bases. Sequenced here: PBMCs, sampled from a glioma patient whose treatment included an IDH1 peptide vaccine. This chain's CDR3 is CASSLIGTSGAGTDTQYF. The CDR3 DNA reads as TGTGCCAGCAGCCTTATCGGGACTAGCGGGGCTGGCACAGATACGCAGTATTTT.